This T cell receptor beta chain was profiled in a study of T cell responses to AZD1222 COVID-19 vaccine. Overall study results and limits: Repertoires were obtained solely post-peak T cell response. The donor cohort was predominantly white British with a female majority, and clonal diversity may have been underestimated. Researchers report vaccine-associated CD4 TCRs spanning spike, with dominance at 160-218 and 743-854. An increase in Spike-specific TCR breadth and depth was observed after two AZD1222 doses.

As regards this clone: Its antigen is still unknown.

This CDR3 contains 13 residues. CDR1 and CDR2 from the germline V gene are ENHRY and SYGVKD. V lost 10 bases and J lost 5, with 17 bases in between. Assay: immunoSEQ multiplex PCR; the TCRdb copy retains only in-frame clones and omits some. In the table there are roughly 120,000 clones, 70% to 90% of which are singletons. This material consisted of peripheral blood, taken on day 0 of AZD1222 vaccination. The clonotype comes from an adult in good health. The chain recombines TRBV10-3 with TRBJ1-1; D is unclear. DNA for the CDR3: TGTGCCACTTCGGACGACGTGGAGACTGAAGCTTTCTTT. It is translated as CATSDDVETEAFF.